Sequencing of this T cell receptor beta chain was carried out in a study of shared clonotypes between healthy human individuals. Method: immunoSEQ multiplex PCR; TCRdb's copy keeps in-frame clones and lacks some. The sample records about 1.5 million clones, roughly 98% being singletons. The CDR3 covers 13 residues. Germline loops: CDR1 SNHLY, CDR2 FYNNEI. The V end lost 7 bases, the J end lost 0 bases, and 10 bases lay between the germline ends. This TCR came from a man aged 25-40 years in good health. The material sequenced was naive CD4+ T cells sorted from blood. Subset denoted: CD45RA+ positively selected. This rearrangement joins TRBV2 to TRBJ2-7; D assignment may be TRBD1 or TRBD2 (5 bases each). The CDR3 here is CASMGRSSYEQYF. CDR3 DNA: TGTGCCAGCATGGGACGGAGCTCCTACGAGCAGTACTTC.